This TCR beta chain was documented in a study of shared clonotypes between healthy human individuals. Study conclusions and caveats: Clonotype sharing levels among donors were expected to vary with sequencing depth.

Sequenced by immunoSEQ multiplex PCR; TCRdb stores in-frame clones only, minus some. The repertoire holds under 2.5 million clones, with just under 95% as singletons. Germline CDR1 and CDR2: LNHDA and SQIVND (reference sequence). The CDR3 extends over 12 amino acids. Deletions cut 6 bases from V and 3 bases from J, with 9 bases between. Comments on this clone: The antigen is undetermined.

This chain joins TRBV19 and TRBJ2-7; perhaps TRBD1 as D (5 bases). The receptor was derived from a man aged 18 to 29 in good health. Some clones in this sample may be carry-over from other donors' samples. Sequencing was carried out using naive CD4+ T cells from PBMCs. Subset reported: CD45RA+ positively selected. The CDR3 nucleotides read TGTGCCAGTAGCGAAAGGGGCTACGAGCAGTACTTC. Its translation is CASSERGYEQYF.